This T cell receptor (beta chain) appears in the sequencing data of a study of CD8 T cells in Susac syndrome. The CDR3 is 13 residues long. The germline CDR1 and CDR2 sequences are DFQATT and SNEGSKA (reference sequence). V was pared by 0 bases and J by 1 base, with 6 bases between. cDNA came from around 0.5 to 1 ug RNA primed by random hexamers. The amplification used immunoSEQ multiplex PCR on TCR beta CDR3; it spanned 54 Vbeta and 13 Jbeta. A single record per CDR3 protein comes from TCRdb applying MiXCR to the immunoSEQ multiplex PCR reads. Here the sample spans 180,000 or so distinct CDR3 sequences, around 94% being singletons.

The TCR was taken from a human donor in good health. Sequences were obtained from CD4+ T cells from PBMCs. The chain recombines TRBV20-1 with TRBJ1-1; no clear D gene. The CDR3 sequence is CSARDVGNTEAFF. The CDR3 nucleotides are TGCAGTGCTAGAGATGTCGGGAACACTGAAGCTTTCTTT.